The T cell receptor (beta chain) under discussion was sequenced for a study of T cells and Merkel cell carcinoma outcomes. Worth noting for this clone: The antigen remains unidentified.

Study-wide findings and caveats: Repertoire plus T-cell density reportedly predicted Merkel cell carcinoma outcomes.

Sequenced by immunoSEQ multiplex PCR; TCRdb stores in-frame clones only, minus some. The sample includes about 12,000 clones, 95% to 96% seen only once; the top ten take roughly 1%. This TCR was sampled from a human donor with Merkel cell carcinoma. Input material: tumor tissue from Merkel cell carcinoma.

This chain's CDR3 is CASSYRGAFEKLFF. CDR3 DNA: TGTGCCAGCAGTTACCGAGGCGCGTTCGAAAAACTGTTTTTT. The gene calls are TRBV27 and TRBJ1-4; no reliable D call. Trimming cost V 4 bases and J 8 bases, with 14 bases left between them. The germline V gene encodes CDR1 MNHEY and CDR2 SMNVEV (reference sequence). The CDR3 covers 14 residues.